These T cell receptor beta chains were read from a single sample in a study of cytomegalovirus exposure and HLA in healthy donors. The data were produced by immunoSEQ multiplex PCR, yet TCRdb's version contains in-frame clones alone and is incomplete. The table records over 110,000 clones, 65% to 85% of them present only once. The specimen sequenced was PBMCs. The receptors derive from a male donor in good health and CMV-seronegative. Both conserved end residues are part of each CDR3. D genes are given only for firm matches. Clone size is given for some rows only: seen once, a few or many times, or a class if the clone is expanded.

j_call v_call clone_size d_call cdr3_nt cdr3_aa
TRBJ2-1 TRBV5-1 once . TGCGCCAGCAGCCCGTGGGGGGGAGGGGGAGAGCAGTTCTTC CASSPWGGGGEQFF
TRBJ1-2 TRBV2 . . TGTGCCAGCAGTGGGGATGGTCAGGGGACTGGCTACACCTTC CASSGDGQGTGYTF
TRBJ2-2 TRBV13 . TRBD2 TGTGCCAGCAGCTTACGTCGACTAGCGGGAGGCCCCGGGGAGCTGTTTTTT CASSLRRLAGGPGELFF
TRBJ2-3 TRBV5-1 . . TGCGCCAGCAGCTCCCCGCTCTCCCGGGGCACAGATACGCAGTATTTT CASSSPLSRGTDTQYF
TRBJ2-1 TRBV29-1 . . TGCAGCGGGAGAGGGAGGAATGAGCAGTTCTTC CSGRGRNEQFF
TRBJ2-7 TRBV9 . TRBD1 TGTGCCAGCAGCGTAGAGACAGGGAGCTACGAGCAGTACTTC CASSVETGSYEQYF
TRBJ2-3 TRBV5-4 . TRBD2 TGTGCCAGCAGCGCCCGGGAGGGCCCCATTAAGCAGTATTTT CASSAREGPIKQYF
TRBJ1-4 TRBV10-3 . TRBD1 TGTGCCATCACGGAGCAAGGGGGCGCCGTTGAAAAACTGTTTTTT CAITEQGGAVEKLFF
TRBJ2-7 TRBV11-3 . . TGTGCCAGCAGCCTATTTGGGGCGGACTACGAGCAGTACTTC CASSLFGADYEQYF
TRBJ2-5 TRBV7-2 once TRBD2 TGTGCCAGCAGCTTAGACCCTAGCGGGGGGGAGACCCAGTACTTC CASSLDPSGGETQYF
TRBJ2-1 TRBV2 . TRBD1 TGTGCCAGCAGAGAGACAGGGATGGGCAATGAGCAGTTCTTC CASRETGMGNEQFF
TRBJ2-2 TRBV5-1 once . TGCGCCAGCAGCTTGAGGACAGAGAACACCGGGGAGCTGTTTTTT CASSLRTENTGELFF
TRBJ2-7 TRBV4-3 . . TGCGCCAGCAGCCTCTCTTGGACAGACGACTACGAGCAGTACTTC CASSLSWTDDYEQYF
TRBJ2-1 TRBV2 . TRBD2 TGTGCCAGCATTCCCCTAACTAGCGGGAGGAATGAGCAGTTCTTC CASIPLTSGRNEQFF
TRBJ1-3 TRBV4-3 . . TGCGCCAGCAGCCCCCGAGGGGGGGGAAGCTCTGGAAACACCATATATTTT CASSPRGGGSSGNTIYF
TRBJ2-1 TRBV4-3 once . TGCGCCAGCAGCGAGTCACGGGATTTCTACAATGAGCAGTTCTTC CASSESRDFYNEQFF
TRBJ1-1 TRBV7-2 . TRBD1 TGTGCCAGCAGCCTCCGGGACAGGGGGACTGAAGCTTTCTTT CASSLRDRGTEAFF
TRBJ2-7 TRBV28 . TRBD2 TGTGCCGGCCGCCGCGGGAGGGATTACGAGCAGTACTTC CAGRRGRDYEQYF
TRBJ2-3 TRBV7-2 . TRBD2 TGTGCCAGCAGCTTAGGCCCCCTAGCGGGAGTGGGTACGCAGTATTTT CASSLGPLAGVGTQYF
TRBJ2-3 TRBV7-2 . TRBD2 TGTGCCAGCAGCTTTTCTAGCGGGGGGGCAGATACGCAGTATTTT CASSFSSGGADTQYF
TRBJ2-1 TRBV29-1 . . TGCAGCGTTGTGAGCGATGGCTCCTACAATGAGCAGTTCTTC CSVVSDGSYNEQFF
TRBJ1-5 TRBV2 . . TGTGCCAGCAGACTGACAGTTCGTAATCAGCCCCAGCATTTT CASRLTVRNQPQHF
TRBJ2-3 TRBV5-4 . TRBD1 TGTGCCAGCAGTACCCTGACAGGGGGGAGGACAGATACGCAGTATTTT CASSTLTGGRTDTQYF
TRBJ2-2 TRBV19 . . TGTGCCAGTAGTATCTTCGGAGATAACACCGGGGAGCTGTTTTTT CASSIFGDNTGELFF
TRBJ1-2 TRBV9 . TRBD1 TGTGCCAGCAGCGTATACGGGACAGACCTCTATGGCTACACCTTC CASSVYGTDLYGYTF
TRBJ1-1 TRBV14 . TRBD1 TGTGCCCGGACAGGCAGCCACACTGAAGCTTTCTTT CARTGSHTEAFF
TRBJ1-1 TRBV5-4 few . TGTGCCAGCAGCTTGGCTGGGGGGATGAACACTGAAGCTTTCTTT CASSLAGGMNTEAFF
TRBJ2-7 TRBV5-5 . TRBD2 TGTGCCAGCAGCTTCTTCCCGGGAGGAACCTACGAGCAGTACTTC CASSFFPGGTYEQYF
TRBJ1-1 TRBV20-1 . . TGCAGTGCTACGGTCGGGGGTGAAGCTTTCTTT CSATVGGEAFF
TRBJ2-1 TRBV6-5 . . TGTGCCAGCAGTTACGGGCGTCTGTGGTTCTTC CASSYGRLWFF
TRBJ1-2 TRBV6-5 . . TGTGCCAGCCGGGTCCGGGGTGTCACCTATGGCTACACCTTC CASRVRGVTYGYTF
TRBJ1-1 TRBV15 . . TGTGCCACCAGCCCACCCCATTGGAGGGGAATGAACACTGAAGCTTTCTTT CATSPPHWRGMNTEAFF
TRBJ1-4 TRBV5-4 . TRBD1 TGTGCCAGCAGCTTGGCGGGACAGGGTGGAGAAAAACTGTTTTTT CASSLAGQGGEKLFF
TRBJ1-1 TRBV10-3 once . TGTGCCATCAGCTATGGACAGCCCACTGAAGCTTTCTTT CAISYGQPTEAFF
TRBJ2-7 TRBV6-5 . TRBD1 TGTGCCAGCAGAGATCCCGGGACAGGGGACCACGAGCAGTACTTC CASRDPGTGDHEQYF
TRBJ2-7 TRBV6-4 . . TGTGCCAGCAGTGACTCGGTGGATCCGGGAATCGCAGGCTACGAGCAGTACTTC CASSDSVDPGIAGYEQYF
TRBJ2-5 TRBV9 . TRBD2 TGTGCCAGCAGCGTAGACGGGGCGGGAGGGGAAGAGACCCAGTACTTC CASSVDGAGGEETQYF
TRBJ1-2 TRBV11-1 . . TGTGCCAGCAGCTTCTCTCCCCGGGATGGCTACACCTTC CASSFSPRDGYTF
TRBJ2-2 TRBV4-1 . TRBD1 TGCGCCAGCAGACCAAGACAGGGGCCGGGCCATGCCGGGGAGCTGTTTTTT CASRPRQGPGHAGELFF
TRBJ1-2 TRBV4-2 . . TGTGCCAGCAGCCAAGCAGGGGAAAACTATGGCTACACCTTC CASSQAGENYGYTF
TRBJ1-2 TRBV7-2 . . TGTGCCAGCAGCGAATGGACAGACTATGGCTACACCTTC CASSEWTDYGYTF
TRBJ2-5 TRBV10-1 . . TGCGCCAGCAGTGATAAGACAGCTAACCAAGAGACCCAGTACTTC CASSDKTANQETQYF
TRBJ2-7 TRBV14 . . TGTGCCAGCAGCCCCGGGGGCTACGAGCAGTACTTC CASSPGGYEQYF
TRBJ2-7 TRBV6-5 . . TGTGCCAGCAGTTACTCGGGCTTTGGTGATACCTACGAGCAGTACTTC CASSYSGFGDTYEQYF
TRBJ1-5 TRBV2 . . TGTGCCAGCAGTGCGCGGGACTCCGGGGTAAATCAGCCCCAGCATTTT CASSARDSGVNQPQHF
TRBJ2-7 TRBV28 . . TGTGCCAGCAGTGTGCCCCTAGGGAGAGAGTGCGAGCAGTACTTC CASSVPLGRECEQYF
TRBJ2-3 TRBV27 . TRBD2 TGTGCCAGCAGTCTTGGAGTAGCGGGAGAAGATACGCAGTATTTT CASSLGVAGEDTQYF
TRBJ2-1 TRBV10-1 . . TGCGCCAGCAGTGACTACTCCTACAATGAGCAGTTCTTC CASSDYSYNEQFF
TRBJ1-2 TRBV10-3 . TRBD1 TGTGCCATCAGTGGGGGACAGGGCTACGGCTACACCTTC CAISGGQGYGYTF
TRBJ1-1 TRBV27 . . TGTGCCAGCAGTTTGTCCCTTGGCAGGGTGATGACTGAAGCTTTCTTT CASSLSLGRVMTEAFF
TRBJ2-7 TRBV19 . . TGTGCCAGTAGTATAGCGGTCAGGGCCCACGAGCAGTACTTC CASSIAVRAHEQYF
TRBJ2-1 TRBV27 . . TGTGCCAGCGCTCCCCTCTGGCGGGTCGGCTCCTACAATGAGCAGTTCTTC CASAPLWRVGSYNEQFF
TRBJ1-3 TRBV19 . . TGTGCCAGTAGCGCCTCGGGGGGTGACACCATATATTTT CASSASGGDTIYF
TRBJ1-1 TRBV2 once . TGTGCCAGCAGCTACCAGGGAAAGGACACTGAAGCTTTCTTT CASSYQGKDTEAFF
TRBJ2-7 TRBV27 . TRBD2 TGTGCCAGCGGCGGGAGTCCCTACGAGCAGTACTTC CASGGSPYEQYF
TRBJ2-3 TRBV6-5 . TRBD1 TGTGCCAGCACCCAGCCAGGGGGCGAAACAGATACGCAGTATTTT CASTQPGGETDTQYF
TRBJ2-3 TRBV19 . . TGTGCCAGTAGTATAACTATTACGTGGGTTTCCACCACAGATACGCAGTATTTT CASSITITWVSTTDTQYF
TRBJ2-7 TRBV27 . . TGTGCCAGCAGTTTAGGCTTTTCCTACGAGCAGTACTTC CASSLGFSYEQYF
TRBJ2-2 TRBV29-1 . . TGCAGCGTTGAAGCAGGGCACGGGGAGCTGTTTTTT CSVEAGHGELFF
TRBJ1-1 TRBV27 . TRBD1 TGTGCCAGCAGTTGGGACAGGGGGAACACTGAAGCTTTCTTT CASSWDRGNTEAFF